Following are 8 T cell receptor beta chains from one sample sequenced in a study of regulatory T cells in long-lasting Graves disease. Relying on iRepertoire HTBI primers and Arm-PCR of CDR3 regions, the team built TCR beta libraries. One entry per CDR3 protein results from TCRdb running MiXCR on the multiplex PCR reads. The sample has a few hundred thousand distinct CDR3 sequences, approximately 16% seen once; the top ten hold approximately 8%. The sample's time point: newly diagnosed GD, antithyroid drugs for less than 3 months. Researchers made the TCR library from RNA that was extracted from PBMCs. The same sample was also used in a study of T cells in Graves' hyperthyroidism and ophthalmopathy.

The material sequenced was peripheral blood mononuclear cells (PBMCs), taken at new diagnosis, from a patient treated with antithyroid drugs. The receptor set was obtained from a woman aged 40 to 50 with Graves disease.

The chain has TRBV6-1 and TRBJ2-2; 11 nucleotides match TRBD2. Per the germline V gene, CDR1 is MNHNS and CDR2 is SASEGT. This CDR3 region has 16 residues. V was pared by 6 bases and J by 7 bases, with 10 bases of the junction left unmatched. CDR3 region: CASRVTSGREGGELFF. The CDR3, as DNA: TGTGCCAGCAGAGTTACTAGCGGGAGAGAGGGCGGGGAGCTGTTTTTT.

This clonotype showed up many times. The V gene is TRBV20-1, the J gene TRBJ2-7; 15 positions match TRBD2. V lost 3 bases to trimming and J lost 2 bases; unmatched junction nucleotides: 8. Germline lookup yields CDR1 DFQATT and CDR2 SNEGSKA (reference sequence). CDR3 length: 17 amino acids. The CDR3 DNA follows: TGCAGTGCTAGCCACGGGACTAGCGGGAGGCTCACCTACGAGCAGTACTTC. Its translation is CSASHGTSGRLTYEQYF.

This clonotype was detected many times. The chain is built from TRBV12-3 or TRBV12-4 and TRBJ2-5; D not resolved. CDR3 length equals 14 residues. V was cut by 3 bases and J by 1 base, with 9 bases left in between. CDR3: CASSFVGFQETQYF. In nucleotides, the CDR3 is TGTGCCAGCAGTTTTGTAGGGTTCCAAGAGACCCAGTACTTC.

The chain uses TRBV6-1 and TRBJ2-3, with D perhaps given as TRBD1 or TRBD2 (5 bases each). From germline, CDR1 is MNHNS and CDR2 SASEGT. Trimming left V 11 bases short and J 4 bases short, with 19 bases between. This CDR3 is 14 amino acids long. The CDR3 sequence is CAVGAPSRADTQYF. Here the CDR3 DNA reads TGTGCCGTCGGGGCCCCTAGCAGAGCAGATACGCAGTATTTT.

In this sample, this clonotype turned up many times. The CDR3, as DNA: TGTGCCAGCAGCCAAGACCTTGGGACAATTGAAGCTTTCTTT. It translates to CASSQDLGTIEAFF. The chain uses TRBV4-2 and TRBJ1-1; D is possibly TRBD1 (6 bases). The CDR3 spans 14 residues. The germline CDR1 and CDR2 sequences are LGHNA and YNFKEQ. Trimming stripped 0 bases from V and 7 bases from J, with 12 bases between.

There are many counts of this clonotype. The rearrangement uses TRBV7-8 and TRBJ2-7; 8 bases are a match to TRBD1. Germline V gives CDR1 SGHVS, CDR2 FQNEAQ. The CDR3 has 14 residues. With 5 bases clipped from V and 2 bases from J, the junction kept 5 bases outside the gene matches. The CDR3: CASSTGQAPYEQYF. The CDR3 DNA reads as TGTGCCAGCAGCACGGGACAGGCTCCCTACGAGCAGTACTTC.

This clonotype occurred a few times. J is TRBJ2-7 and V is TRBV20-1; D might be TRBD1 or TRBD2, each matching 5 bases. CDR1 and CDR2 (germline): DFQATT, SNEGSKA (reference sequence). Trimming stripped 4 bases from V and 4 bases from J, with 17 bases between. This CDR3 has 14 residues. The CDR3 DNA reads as TGCAGTGCTAAGGGACGGCTGGGGTCATACGAGCAGTACTTC. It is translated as CSAKGRLGSYEQYF.

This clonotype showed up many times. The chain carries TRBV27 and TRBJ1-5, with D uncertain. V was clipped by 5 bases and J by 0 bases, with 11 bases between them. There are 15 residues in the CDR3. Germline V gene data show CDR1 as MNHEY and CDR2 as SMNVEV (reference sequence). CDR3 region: CASSPQIYSNQPQHF. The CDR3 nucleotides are TGTGCCAGCAGTCCCCAGATTTATAGCAATCAGCCCCAGCATTTT.